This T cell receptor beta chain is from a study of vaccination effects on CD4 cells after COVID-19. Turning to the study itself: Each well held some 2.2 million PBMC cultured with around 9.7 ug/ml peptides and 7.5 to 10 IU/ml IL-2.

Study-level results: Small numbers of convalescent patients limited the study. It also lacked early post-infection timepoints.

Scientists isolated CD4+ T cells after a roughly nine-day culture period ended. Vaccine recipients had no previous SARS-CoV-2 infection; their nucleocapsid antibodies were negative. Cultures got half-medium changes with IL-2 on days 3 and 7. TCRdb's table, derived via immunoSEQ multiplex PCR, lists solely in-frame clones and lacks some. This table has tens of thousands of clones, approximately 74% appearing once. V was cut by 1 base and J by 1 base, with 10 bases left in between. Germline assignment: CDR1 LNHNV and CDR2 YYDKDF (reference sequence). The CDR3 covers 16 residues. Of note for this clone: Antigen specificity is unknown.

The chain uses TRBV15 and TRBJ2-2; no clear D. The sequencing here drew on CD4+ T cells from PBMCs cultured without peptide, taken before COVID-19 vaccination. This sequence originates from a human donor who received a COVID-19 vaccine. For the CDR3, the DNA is TGTGCCACCAGCAGAGGCACCCCGATGAACACCGGGGAGCTGTTTTTT. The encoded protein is CATSRGTPMNTGELFF.